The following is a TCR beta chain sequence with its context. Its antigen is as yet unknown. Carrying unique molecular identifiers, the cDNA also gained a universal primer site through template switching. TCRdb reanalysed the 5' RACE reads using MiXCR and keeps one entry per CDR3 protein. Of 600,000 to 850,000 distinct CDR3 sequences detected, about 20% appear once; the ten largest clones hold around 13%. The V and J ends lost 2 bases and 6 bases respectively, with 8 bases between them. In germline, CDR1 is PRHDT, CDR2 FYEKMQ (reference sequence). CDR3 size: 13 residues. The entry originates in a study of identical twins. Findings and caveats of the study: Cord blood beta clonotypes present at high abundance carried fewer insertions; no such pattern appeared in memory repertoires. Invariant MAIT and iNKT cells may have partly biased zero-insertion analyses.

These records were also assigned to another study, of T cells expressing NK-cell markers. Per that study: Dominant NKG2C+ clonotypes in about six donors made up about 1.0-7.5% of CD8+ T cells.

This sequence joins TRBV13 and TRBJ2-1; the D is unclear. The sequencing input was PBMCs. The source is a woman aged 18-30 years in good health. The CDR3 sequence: CASSLSVSNEQFF. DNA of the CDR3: TGTGCCAGCAGCTTATCGGTAAGCAATGAGCAGTTCTTC.